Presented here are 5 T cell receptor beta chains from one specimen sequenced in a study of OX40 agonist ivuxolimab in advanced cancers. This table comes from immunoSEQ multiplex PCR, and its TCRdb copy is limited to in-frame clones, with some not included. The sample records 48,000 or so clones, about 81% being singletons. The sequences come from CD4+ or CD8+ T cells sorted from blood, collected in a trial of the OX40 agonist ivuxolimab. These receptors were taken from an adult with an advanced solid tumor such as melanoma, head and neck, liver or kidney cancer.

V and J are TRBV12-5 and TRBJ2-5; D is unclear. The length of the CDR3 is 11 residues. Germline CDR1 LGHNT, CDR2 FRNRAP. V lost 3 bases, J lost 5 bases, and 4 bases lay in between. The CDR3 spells CASGFHETQYF. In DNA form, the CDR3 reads TGTGCTAGTGGTTTTCACGAGACCCAGTACTTC.

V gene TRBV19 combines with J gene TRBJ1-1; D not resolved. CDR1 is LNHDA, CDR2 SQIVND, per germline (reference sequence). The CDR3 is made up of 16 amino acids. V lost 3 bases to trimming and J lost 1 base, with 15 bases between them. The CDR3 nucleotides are TGTGCCAGTAGTATGGGTCTCCGAGTGGAGAACACTGAAGCTTTCTTT. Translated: CASSMGLRVENTEAFF.

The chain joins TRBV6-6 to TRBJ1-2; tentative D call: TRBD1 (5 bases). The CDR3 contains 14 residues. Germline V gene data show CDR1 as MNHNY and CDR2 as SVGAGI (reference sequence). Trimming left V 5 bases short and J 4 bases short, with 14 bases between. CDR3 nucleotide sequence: TGTGCCAGCAGTGAGCAGGGTCTCTCCTATGGCTACACCTTC. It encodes CASSEQGLSYGYTF.

The CDR3 DNA is TGTGCCAGCTCACCATTCCGGGGGGATGAAAAACTGTTTTTT. Protein: CASSPFRGDEKLFF. The J gene is TRBJ1-4, the V gene TRBV18; D may be TRBD1 (5 bases). Germline lookup yields CDR1 KGHSH and CDR2 LQKENI. This CDR3 is built from 14 residues. The V end was cut by 2 bases, the J end by 6 bases, with 10 bases between.

The CDR3, as DNA: TGTGCCAGCTCACCAGGGGCCCCGAACACTGAAGCTTTCTTT. The encoded protein is CASSPGAPNTEAFF. The V and J genes are TRBV18 and TRBJ1-1; D perhaps matches TRBD1 (5 bases). V lost 2 bases and J lost 1, with 8 bases in between. The CDR3 is 14 amino acids. Germline loops: CDR1 KGHSH, CDR2 LQKENI.